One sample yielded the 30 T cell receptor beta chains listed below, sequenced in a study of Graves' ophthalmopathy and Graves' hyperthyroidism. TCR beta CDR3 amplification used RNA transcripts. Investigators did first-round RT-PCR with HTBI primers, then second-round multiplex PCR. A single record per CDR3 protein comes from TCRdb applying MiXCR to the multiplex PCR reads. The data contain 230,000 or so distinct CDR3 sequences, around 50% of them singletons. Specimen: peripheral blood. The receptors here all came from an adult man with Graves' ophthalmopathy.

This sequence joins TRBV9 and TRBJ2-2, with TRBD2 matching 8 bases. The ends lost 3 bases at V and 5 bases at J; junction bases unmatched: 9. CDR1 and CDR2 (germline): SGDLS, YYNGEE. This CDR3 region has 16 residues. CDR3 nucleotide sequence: TGTGCCAGCAGCGCTAATGGCGGGAGGATAACCGGGGAGCTGTTTTTT. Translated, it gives CASSANGGRITGELFF.

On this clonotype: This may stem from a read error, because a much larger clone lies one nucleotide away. The CDR3 region is CASSFDIGGGGYTF. The CDR3 bases are TGTGCCAGCAGTTTCGACATAGGGGGAGGTGGCTACACCTTC. The chain uses TRBV6-5 and TRBJ1-2, with a possible D match to TRBD1 (6 bases). This CDR3 has 14 residues. CDR1 and CDR2 from the germline V gene are MNHEY and SVGAGI. Trimming pared 4 bases from V and 7 bases from J, leaving 16 bases between.

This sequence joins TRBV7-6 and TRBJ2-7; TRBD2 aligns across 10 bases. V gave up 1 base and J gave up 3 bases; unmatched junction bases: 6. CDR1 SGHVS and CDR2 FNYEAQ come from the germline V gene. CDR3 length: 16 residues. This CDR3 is CASSLGVAGGLYEQYF. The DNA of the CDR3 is TGTGCCAGCAGCTTAGGGGTAGCGGGGGGTCTCTACGAGCAGTACTTC.

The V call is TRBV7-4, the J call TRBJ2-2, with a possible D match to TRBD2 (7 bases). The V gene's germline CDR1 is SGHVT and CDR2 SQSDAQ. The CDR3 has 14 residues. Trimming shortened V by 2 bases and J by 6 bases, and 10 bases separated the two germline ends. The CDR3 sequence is CASSLRGGAGELFF. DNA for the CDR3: TGTGCCAGCAGCTTACGAGGGGGGGCCGGGGAGCTGTTTTTT.

The DNA for the CDR3 is TGTGCCAGCTCACCGGGCAGCGATTCACCCCTCCACTTT. Translating it yields CASSPGSDSPLHF. The chain recombines TRBV9 with TRBJ1-6; D gene ambiguous. This CDR3 region has 13 residues. V lost 7 bases to trimming and J lost 8 bases, with 13 bases between them. Germline-derived CDR1 and CDR2 are SGDLS and YYNGEE. Combining the CDR3 with reference TRBV9 and TRBJ1-6 gives the whole variable domain DSGVTQTPKHLITATGQRVTLRCSPRSGDLSVYWYQQSLDQGLQFLIQYYNGEERAKGNILERFSAQQFPDLHSELNLSSLELGDSALYFCASSPGSDSPLHFGNGTRLTVT.

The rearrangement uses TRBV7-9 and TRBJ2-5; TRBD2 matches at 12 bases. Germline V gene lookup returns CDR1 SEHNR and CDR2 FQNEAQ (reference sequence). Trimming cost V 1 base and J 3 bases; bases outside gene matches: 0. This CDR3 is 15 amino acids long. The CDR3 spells CASSLGTSGKETQYF. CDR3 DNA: TGTGCCAGCAGCTTAGGGACTAGCGGGAAAGAGACCCAGTACTTC.

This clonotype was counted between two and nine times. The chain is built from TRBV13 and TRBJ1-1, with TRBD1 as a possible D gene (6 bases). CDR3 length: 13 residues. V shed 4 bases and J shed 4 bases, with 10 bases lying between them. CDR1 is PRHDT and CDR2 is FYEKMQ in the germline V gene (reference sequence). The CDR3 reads CASSWTEGTEAFF. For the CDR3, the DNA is TGTGCCAGCAGCTGGACAGAAGGCACTGAAGCTTTCTTT.

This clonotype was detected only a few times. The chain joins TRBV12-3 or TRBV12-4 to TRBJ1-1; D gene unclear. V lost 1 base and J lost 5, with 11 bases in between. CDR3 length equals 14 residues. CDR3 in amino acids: CASSLEVGRTEAFF. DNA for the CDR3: TGTGCCAGCAGTTTAGAAGTAGGGCGTACTGAAGCTTTCTTT.

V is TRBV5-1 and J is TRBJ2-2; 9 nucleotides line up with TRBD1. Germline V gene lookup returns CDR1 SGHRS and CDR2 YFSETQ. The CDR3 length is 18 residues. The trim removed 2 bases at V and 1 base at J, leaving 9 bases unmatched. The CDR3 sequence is CASSFLTRTGENTGELFF. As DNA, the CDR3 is TGCGCCAGCAGCTTCTTGACTCGGACAGGGGAGAACACCGGGGAGCTGTTTTTT.

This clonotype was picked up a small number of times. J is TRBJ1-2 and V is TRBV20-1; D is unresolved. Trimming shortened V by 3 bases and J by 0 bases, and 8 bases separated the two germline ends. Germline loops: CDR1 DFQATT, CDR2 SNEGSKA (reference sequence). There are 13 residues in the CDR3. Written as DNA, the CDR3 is TGCAGTGCTAGCGTGGCAGCTAACTATGGCTACACCTTC. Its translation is CSASVAANYGYTF.

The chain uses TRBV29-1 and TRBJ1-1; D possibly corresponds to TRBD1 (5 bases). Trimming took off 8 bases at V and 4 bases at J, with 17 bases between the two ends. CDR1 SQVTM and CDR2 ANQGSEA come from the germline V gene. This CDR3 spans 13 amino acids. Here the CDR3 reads CSSLDSWGTEAFF. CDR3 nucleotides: TGCAGCAGTCTCGACAGTTGGGGCACTGAAGCTTTCTTT.

The CDR3 sequence: CASSLGISLAYTGELFF. CDR3 DNA: TGTGCCAGCAGCCTAGGGATCTCCCTGGCGTACACCGGGGAGCTGTTTTTT. The chain carries TRBV7-8 and TRBJ2-2, with unresolved D. Trimming pared 5 bases from V and 3 bases from J, leaving 19 bases between. Germline assignment: CDR1 SGHVS and CDR2 FQNEAQ. The CDR3 has 17 residues.

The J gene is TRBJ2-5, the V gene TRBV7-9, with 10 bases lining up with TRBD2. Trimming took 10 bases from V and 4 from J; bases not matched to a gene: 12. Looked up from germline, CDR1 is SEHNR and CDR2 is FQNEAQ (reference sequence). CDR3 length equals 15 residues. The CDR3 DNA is TGTGCCACCAGATTACTAGCGGGATCCCCAGAGACCCAGTACTTC. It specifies CATRLLAGSPETQYF.

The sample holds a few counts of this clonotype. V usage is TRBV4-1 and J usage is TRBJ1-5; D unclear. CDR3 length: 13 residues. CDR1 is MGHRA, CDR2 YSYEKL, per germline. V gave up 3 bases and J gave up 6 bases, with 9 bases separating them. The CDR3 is CASSQSLSQPQHF. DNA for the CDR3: TGCGCCAGCAGCCAGTCCTTAAGTCAGCCCCAGCATTTT.

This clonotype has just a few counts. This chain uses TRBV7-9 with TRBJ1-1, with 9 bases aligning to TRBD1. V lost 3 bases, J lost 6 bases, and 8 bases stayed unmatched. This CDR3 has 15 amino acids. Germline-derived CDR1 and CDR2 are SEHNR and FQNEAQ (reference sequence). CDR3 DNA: TGTGCCAGCAGCTTGGGACCGGGACAGGGACCTGAAGCTTTCTTT. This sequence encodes CASSLGPGQGPEAFF.

The CDR3, as DNA: TGTGCCAGCAGTTACGAGGTGGAGACTGAAGCTTTCTTT. Its protein product is CASSYEVETEAFF. The chain employs TRBV6-5 and TRBJ1-1, with no clear D. CDR1 is MNHEY and CDR2 is SVGAGI in the germline V gene. The CDR3 is made up of 13 amino acids. V was cut by 2 bases and J by 5 bases, with 9 bases left in between.

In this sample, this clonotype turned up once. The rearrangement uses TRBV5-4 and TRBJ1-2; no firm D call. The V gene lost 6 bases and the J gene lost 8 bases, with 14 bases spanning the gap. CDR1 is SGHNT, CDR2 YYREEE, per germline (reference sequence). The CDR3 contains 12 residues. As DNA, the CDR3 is TGTGCCAGCACCAAAACCCCGGGAGGCTACACCTTC. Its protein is CASTKTPGGYTF.

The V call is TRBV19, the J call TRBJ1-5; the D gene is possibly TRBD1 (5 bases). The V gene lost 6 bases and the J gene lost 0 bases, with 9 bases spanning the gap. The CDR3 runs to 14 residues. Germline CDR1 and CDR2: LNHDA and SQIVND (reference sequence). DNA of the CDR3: TGTGCCAGTAGGGGGCGTTATAGCAATCAGCCCCAGCATTTT. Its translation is CASRGRYSNQPQHF.

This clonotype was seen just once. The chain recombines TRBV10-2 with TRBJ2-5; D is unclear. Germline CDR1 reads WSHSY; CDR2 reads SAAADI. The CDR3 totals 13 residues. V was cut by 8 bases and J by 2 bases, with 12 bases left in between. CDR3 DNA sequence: TGCGCCAGCGAGACCATGGGGCAAGAGACCCAGTACTTC. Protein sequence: CASETMGQETQYF.

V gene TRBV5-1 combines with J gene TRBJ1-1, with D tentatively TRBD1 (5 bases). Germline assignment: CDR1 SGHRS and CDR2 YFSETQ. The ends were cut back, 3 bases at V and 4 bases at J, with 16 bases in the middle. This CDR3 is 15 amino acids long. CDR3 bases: TGCGCCAGCAGCTCCGGGCCAGGGTCTCTCACTGAAGCTTTCTTT. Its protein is CASSSGPGSLTEAFF.

The CDR3 loop is CASSVGGLRDEKLFF. CDR3 nucleotide sequence: TGTGCCAGCAGCGTAGGGGGCCTCCGGGATGAAAAACTGTTTTTT. The chain joins TRBV5-5 to TRBJ1-4, with TRBD1 matching 7 bases. This CDR3 spans 15 amino acids. V dropped 4 bases and J dropped 6; count of bases not matched to a gene: 9. Germline V gene data show CDR1 as SGHKS and CDR2 as YYEKEE (reference sequence).

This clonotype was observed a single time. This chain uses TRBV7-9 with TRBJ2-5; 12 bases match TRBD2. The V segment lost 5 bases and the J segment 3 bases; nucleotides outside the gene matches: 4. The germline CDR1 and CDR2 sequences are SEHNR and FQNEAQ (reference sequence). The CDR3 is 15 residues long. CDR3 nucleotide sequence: TGTGCCAGCAGCGAGCGACTAGCGGGAGAAGAGACCCAGTACTTC. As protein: CASSERLAGEETQYF.

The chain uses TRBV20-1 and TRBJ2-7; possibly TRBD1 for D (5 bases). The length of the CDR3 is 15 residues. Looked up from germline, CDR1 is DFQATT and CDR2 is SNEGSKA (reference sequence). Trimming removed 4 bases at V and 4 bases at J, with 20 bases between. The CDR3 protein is CSATSVGALGYEQYF. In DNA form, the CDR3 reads TGCAGTGCTACTTCTGTAGGGGCCTTGGGTTACGAGCAGTACTTC.

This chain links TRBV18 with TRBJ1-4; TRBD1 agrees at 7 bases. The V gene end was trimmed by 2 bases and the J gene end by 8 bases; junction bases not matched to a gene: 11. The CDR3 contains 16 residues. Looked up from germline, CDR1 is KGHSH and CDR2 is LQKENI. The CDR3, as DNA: TGTGCCAGCTCACCATCAACAGGGGTAAATTACGAAAAACTGTTTTTT. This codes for CASSPSTGVNYEKLFF.

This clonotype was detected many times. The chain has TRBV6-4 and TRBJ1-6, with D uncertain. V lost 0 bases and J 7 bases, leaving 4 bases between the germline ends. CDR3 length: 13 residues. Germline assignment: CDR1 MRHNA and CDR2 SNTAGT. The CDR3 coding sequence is TGTGCCAGCAGTGACTCTACAAATTCACCCCTCCACTTT. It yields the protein CASSDSTNSPLHF.

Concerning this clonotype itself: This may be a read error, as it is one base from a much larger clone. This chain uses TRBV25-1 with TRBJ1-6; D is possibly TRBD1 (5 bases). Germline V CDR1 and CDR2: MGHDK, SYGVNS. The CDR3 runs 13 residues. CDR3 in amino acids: CASSELRGSPPHF. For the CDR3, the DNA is TGTGCCAGCAGTGAATTAAGGGGATCGCCCCCCCACTTT.

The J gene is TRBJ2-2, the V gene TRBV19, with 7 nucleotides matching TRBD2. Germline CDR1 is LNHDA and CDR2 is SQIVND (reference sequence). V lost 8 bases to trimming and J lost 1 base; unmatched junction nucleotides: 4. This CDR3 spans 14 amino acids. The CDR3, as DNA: TGTGCCAGTCGCCCTAGCGGGAACACCGGGGAGCTGTTTTTT. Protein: CASRPSGNTGELFF.

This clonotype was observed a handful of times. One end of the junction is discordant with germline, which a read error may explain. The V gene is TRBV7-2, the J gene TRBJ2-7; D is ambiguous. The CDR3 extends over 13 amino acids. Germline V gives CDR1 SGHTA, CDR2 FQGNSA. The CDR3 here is CASSFDITYEQYF. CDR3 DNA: TGCGCCAGCAGCTTTGACATTACCTACGAGCAGTACTTC.

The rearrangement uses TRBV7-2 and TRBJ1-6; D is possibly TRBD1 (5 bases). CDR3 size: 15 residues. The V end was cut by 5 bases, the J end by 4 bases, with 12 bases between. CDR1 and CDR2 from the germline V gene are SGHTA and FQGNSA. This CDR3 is CASSPGVTYNSPLHF. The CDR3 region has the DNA TGTGCCAGCAGCCCGGGGGTTACTTATAATTCACCCCTCCACTTT.

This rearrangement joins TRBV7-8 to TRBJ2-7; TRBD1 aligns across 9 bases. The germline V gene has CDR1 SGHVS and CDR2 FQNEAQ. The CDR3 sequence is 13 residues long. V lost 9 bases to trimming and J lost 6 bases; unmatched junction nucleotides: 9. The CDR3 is CASSGTGISEQYF. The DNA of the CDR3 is TGTGCCAGTTCCGGGACAGGGATATCCGAGCAGTACTTC.